The source of this T cell receptor beta chain is a study of human T cells and chemical hapten exposure. As for time point: patch test 2, 6 weeks after DPC sensitization. The treatment was: therapeutic diphenylcyclopropenone sensitization with weekly scalp DPC. Many counts were recorded for this clonotype. TCRdb itself ran the RACE reads through MiXCR, one entry per CDR3 protein. The sample carries 65,000 to 100,000 distinct CDR3 sequences, 6.6% recorded once. The CDR3 length is 11 residues. V lost 1 base, J lost 12 bases, and 9 bases lay in between. Germline V gives CDR1 SNHLY, CDR2 FYNNEI. Source: whole blood, taken in connection with sensitization to the hapten diphenylcyclopropenone (DPC). The sequence derives from a woman in her 30s with alopecia areata. Some clones in this sample may be carry-over from other donors' samples. The chain carries TRBV2 and TRBJ1-1, with no clear D. The CDR3: CASSEVGSTFF. CDR3 coding DNA: TGTGCCAGCAGTGAAGTAGGGTCCACTTTCTTT.